This TCR beta chain was profiled in a study of T cells in Graves' hyperthyroidism and ophthalmopathy. Study details: Peripheral blood was secured at the point of initial diagnosis, before any treatment. Study-wide findings and caveats: A median approximately 6.5 months before onset, the model predicted ophthalmopathy.

Per germline, CDR1 SEHNR and CDR2 FQNEAQ (reference sequence). The CDR3 sequence is 13 residues long. Trimming at V came to 5 bases and at J to 6 bases, leaving 5 bases not matched to a gene. Concerning this clonotype itself: Its antigen is as yet unknown.

It was RNA transcripts that yielded the amplified TCR beta CDR3 regions. The HTBI set primed first-round TCR CDR3 RT-PCR. TCRdb re-derived calls from the multiplex PCR reads in MiXCR, one entry per CDR3 protein. The sample holds hundreds of thousands of distinct CDR3 sequences, about 14% seen once. Reasons for excluding patients were uncontrolled infection, other autoimmune disease, pregnancy or lactation. Sequencing used blood. This receptor was identified in a woman aged 40 to 49 with Graves' ophthalmopathy. The rearrangement joins TRBV7-9 to TRBJ2-7, with 9 bases matching TRBD2. CDR3 DNA sequence: TGTGCCAGCAGCCCCGGAGCGGGGGGCGAGCAGTACTTC. It is translated as CASSPGAGGEQYF.